These 30 T cell receptor beta chains originate from one sample sequenced in a study of blood T cell repertoires in COVID-19. This table comes from immunoSEQ multiplex PCR, and its TCRdb copy is limited to in-frame clones, with some not included. The profile shows a few hundred thousand clones, more than 85% of them singletons. Sequencing used peripheral blood. These receptors originate from a woman aged 50 to 60 with COVID-19, enrolled during active disease.

J is TRBJ2-2 and V is TRBV5-5; D may be TRBD2 (6 bases). The germline CDR1 and CDR2 sequences are SGHKS and YYEKEE (reference sequence). The V gene lost 0 bases and the J gene lost 4 bases, with 10 bases spanning the gap. This CDR3 comprises 15 residues. CDR3 bases: TGTGCCAGCAGCTTGGTATGGAGGGGCACCGGGGAGCTGTTTTTT. This sequence encodes CASSLVWRGTGELFF.

The chain combines TRBV9 with TRBJ2-1, with D maybe TRBD2 (6 bases). The CDR3 spans 16 residues. V lost 0 bases and J lost 5, with 15 bases in between. Germline V gene sequence: CDR1 SGDLS, CDR2 YYNGEE. The DNA of the CDR3 is TGTGCCAGCAGCGTAGCTGTTGCGCCTAGCGACAATGAGCAGTTCTTC. Translation: CASSVAVAPSDNEQFF. The entire variable domain, with the rest obtained from reference TRBV9 and TRBJ2-1, is as follows: DSGVTQTPKHLITATGQRVTLRCSPRSGDLSVYWYQQSLDQGLQFLIQYYNGEERAKGNILERFSAQQFPDLHSELNLSSLELGDSALYFCASSVAVAPSDNEQFFGPGTRLTVL.

CDR3 amino acids: CASSGPGTADNYGYTF. In DNA, the CDR3 is TGTGCCAGCAGCGGGCCGGGGACAGCCGATAACTATGGCTACACCTTC. J is TRBJ1-2 and V is TRBV7-9; 7 nucleotides align to TRBD1. This CDR3 is 16 amino acids long. V trimming: 5 bases; J trimming: 1 base; junction bases outside the gene matches: 10. The germline V gene encodes CDR1 SEHNR and CDR2 FQNEAQ (reference sequence).

This clone was found once. The chain employs TRBV4-3 and TRBJ2-3; a possible D gene is TRBD1 (6 bases). The CDR3 has 15 residues. In germline, CDR1 is LGHNA, CDR2 YSLEER. Trimming shortened V by 4 bases and J by 4 bases, and 15 bases separated the two germline ends. The CDR3 sequence: CASSPRYRAADTQYF. CDR3 DNA sequence: TGCGCCAGCAGCCCCCGCTACAGGGCGGCAGATACGCAGTATTTT.

The chain has TRBV12-3 or TRBV12-4 and TRBJ1-1; D gene unclear. The CDR3 spans 13 residues. Trimming cost V 6 bases and J 4 bases, with 12 bases left between them. CDR3 loop: CASSPQVGTEAFF. In nucleotides, the CDR3 is TGTGCCAGCAGCCCTCAGGTTGGCACTGAAGCTTTCTTT.

V usage is TRBV4-1 and J usage is TRBJ2-1; the D gene is possibly TRBD2 (6 bases). The germline CDR1 and CDR2 sequences are MGHRA and YSYEKL. The V and J ends lost 0 bases and 10 bases respectively, with 13 bases between them. The CDR3 totals 14 residues. This chain's CDR3 is CASSQENRGGEQFF. The CDR3 DNA reads TGCGCCAGCAGCCAAGAAAACCGGGGAGGAGAGCAGTTCTTC.

The CDR3 protein is CASLVGTQGYTF. For the CDR3, the DNA is TGTGCCAGCCTCGTGGGTACCCAGGGGTACACCTTC. This chain links TRBV6-5 with TRBJ1-2; maybe TRBD1 (6 bases). The CDR3 is 12 amino acids. From germline, CDR1 is MNHEY and CDR2 SVGAGI. Trimming stripped 8 bases from V and 11 bases from J, with 18 bases between.

The DNA of the CDR3 is TGTGCCAGCAGTTTATCCGACAGCAGTACTGAAGCTTTCTTT. Translating it yields CASSLSDSSTEAFF. The J gene is TRBJ1-1, the V gene TRBV27; weak D call: TRBD1 (5 bases). This CDR3 has 14 amino acids. V lost 0 bases and J 5 bases, leaving 10 bases between the germline ends. Germline V gene data show CDR1 as MNHEY and CDR2 as SMNVEV (reference sequence).

The V and J genes are TRBV4-1 and TRBJ1-1, with a weak D call TRBD1 (6 bases). This CDR3 is 14 amino acids long. V lost 1 base and J lost 2, with 8 bases in between. The germline gives CDR1 MGHRA, CDR2 YSYEKL. CDR3 DNA sequence: TGCGCCAGCAGCCAAGCCAGGGGAAACACTGAAGCTTTCTTT. Its translation: CASSQARGNTEAFF.

The chain joins TRBV27 to TRBJ1-2; 8 bases match TRBD1. CDR1 is MNHEY and CDR2 is SMNVEV in the germline V gene (reference sequence). The trim removed 7 bases at V and 8 bases at J, leaving 6 bases unmatched. The CDR3 has 12 amino acids. In DNA, the CDR3 is TGTGCCAGCAAACAGGGGGGGAGGGGCTACACCTTC. It specifies CASKQGGRGYTF.

This chain uses TRBV27 with TRBJ1-4; TRBD1 aligns across 7 bases. CDR1 is MNHEY, CDR2 SMNVEV, per germline (reference sequence). J lost 2 bases, V lost 3 bases, and 3 bases had no gene match. This CDR3 comprises 15 residues. The CDR3 reads CASSLTGWTNEKLFF. CDR3 nucleotides: TGTGCCAGCAGTTTGACAGGGTGGACTAATGAAAAACTGTTTTTT.

The V and J genes are TRBV12-1 and TRBJ2-7; the DNA was not used to check the table's D call, TRBD1. TRBV12-1 is tagged as a pseudogene. CDR3 length: 15 residues. CDR3 DNA sequence: TGTGCCAGCAGCGCGCAGAACCGGGACACCTACGAGCAGTACGTC. This gives the protein CASSAQNRDTYEQYV.

The chain couples TRBV11-3 to TRBJ1-1; tentative D call: TRBD1 (5 bases). Looked up from germline, CDR1 is SGHNT and CDR2 is YENEEA. The CDR3 is 15 residues long. Trimming left V 1 base short and J 2 bases short, with 11 bases between. This chain's CDR3 is CASSLGQFSNTEAFF. The CDR3 DNA follows: TGTGCCAGCAGCTTAGGACAGTTCAGCAACACTGAAGCTTTCTTT.

V is TRBV6-5 and J is TRBJ1-6; 10 bases match TRBD1. J lost 10 bases, V lost 6 bases, and 6 bases had no gene match. Germline CDR1 reads MNHEY; CDR2 reads SVGAGI. This CDR3 is built from 14 residues. CDR3 nucleotide sequence: TGTGCCAGCAGGGCCGGGACAGGGGAATCACCCCTCCACTTT. This sequence encodes CASRAGTGESPLHF.

This rearrangement joins TRBV9 to TRBJ2-5, with D maybe TRBD1 (5 bases). This CDR3 has 15 residues. The germline V and J ends were trimmed by 0 bases and 2 bases, with 11 bases remaining between them. The germline gives CDR1 SGDLS, CDR2 YYNGEE. The CDR3: CASSVGARDQETQYF. CDR3 DNA: TGTGCCAGCAGCGTAGGCGCCAGGGATCAAGAGACCCAGTACTTC.

The chain uses TRBV27 and TRBJ2-1; 8 bases match TRBD1. The V segment lost 6 bases and the J segment 7 bases; nucleotides outside the gene matches: 5. Looked up from germline, CDR1 is MNHEY and CDR2 is SMNVEV (reference sequence). This CDR3 is 13 amino acids long. The CDR3 loop is CASREQGVNEQFF. The CDR3 bases are TGTGCCAGCAGGGAACAGGGGGTAAATGAGCAGTTCTTC.

This chain connects TRBV27 to TRBJ1-1, with 7 bases fitting TRBD1. This CDR3 has 13 amino acids. CDR1 is MNHEY, CDR2 SMNVEV, per germline (reference sequence). With 6 bases clipped from V and 4 bases from J, the junction kept 5 bases outside the gene matches. The CDR3 DNA reads as TGTGCCAGCAGAGAGGGGGCCCGCACTGAAGCTTTCTTT. It translates to CASREGARTEAFF.

The gene calls are TRBV27 and TRBJ2-2; 8 bases align to TRBD1. Trimming cost V 4 bases and J 2 bases; bases outside gene matches: 3. The CDR3 spans 15 residues. Germline-derived CDR1 and CDR2 are MNHEY and SMNVEV (reference sequence). For the CDR3, the DNA is TGTGCCAGCAGTTCAGGACAGGGAAACACCGGGGAGCTGTTTTTT. Encoded protein: CASSSGQGNTGELFF.

CDR3 sequence: CASSEDRKYSLHSPLHF. The DNA of the CDR3 is TGTGCCAGCAGTGAGGACAGGAAATACTCACTTCATTCACCCCTCCACTTT. The rearrangement links TRBV6-1 to TRBJ1-6; TRBD1 matches at 7 bases. In germline, CDR1 is MNHNS, CDR2 SASEGT. The CDR3 contains 17 residues. V shed 3 bases and J 8 bases; nucleotides not matched to a gene: 13.

This rearrangement joins TRBV30 to TRBJ2-1; maybe TRBD2 (5 bases). Germline loops: CDR1 GTSNPN, CDR2 SVGIG (reference sequence). V was pared by 0 bases and J by 7 bases, with 16 bases between. The CDR3 totals 15 residues. CDR3 sequence reads: CAWSVGVYTGNEQFF. The CDR3, as DNA: TGTGCCTGGAGTGTCGGGGTGTACACCGGGAATGAGCAGTTCTTC.

The V gene is TRBV12-5, the J gene TRBJ1-1, with 8 bases aligning to TRBD1. J was trimmed by 2 bases and V by 2 bases; bases with no gene match: 10. This CDR3 is 17 amino acids long. Germline values: CDR1 LGHNT, CDR2 FRNRAP. The DNA for the CDR3 is TGTGCTAGTGGTTTGTCTGGTGGGACAGGCCTAAACACTGAAGCTTTCTTT. It specifies CASGLSGGTGLNTEAFF. Drawing the rest from reference TRBV12-5 and TRBJ1-1, the complete variable domain is DARVTQTPRHKVTEMGQEVTMRCQPILGHNTVFWYRQTMMQGLELLAYFRNRAPLDDSGMPKDRFSAEMPDATLATLKIQPSEPRDSAVYFCASGLSGGTGLNTEAFFGQGTRLTVV.

The chain couples TRBV11-1 to TRBJ1-2, with 7 bases that match TRBD1. Germline-derived CDR1 and CDR2 are SGHAT and FQDESV (reference sequence). The CDR3 contains 14 residues. Losses at the gene ends were 5 bases for V and 2 bases for J; bases not matched to a gene: 5. CDR3 sequence: CASSRGQTNYGYTF. DNA for the CDR3: TGTGCCAGCAGCAGGGGACAGACCAACTATGGCTACACCTTC.

There are a few counts of this clone. This chain links TRBV6-6 with TRBJ1-1, with D unresolved. V lost 11 bases and J lost 0, with 13 bases in between. The CDR3 has 13 residues. Germline CDR1 reads MNHNY; CDR2 reads SVGAGI (reference sequence). CDR3 in DNA: TGTGCCGGTCAACAATACCTGAACACTGAAGCTTTCTTT. Its translation is CAGQQYLNTEAFF.

This chain links TRBV19 with TRBJ2-2, with a tentative D call TRBD2 (5 bases). Germline assignment: CDR1 LNHDA and CDR2 SQIVND (reference sequence). Deletions cut 0 bases from V and 6 bases from J, with 20 bases between. CDR3 size: 18 residues. The CDR3 spells CASSIDLTDFQDSGELFF. CDR3 nucleotides: TGTGCCAGTAGTATAGATCTGACGGACTTCCAAGACTCCGGGGAGCTGTTTTTT.

This rearrangement joins TRBV18 to TRBJ2-5, with 9 bases identical to TRBD2. Germline trimming cut 5 bases from V and 4 bases from J; bases unmatched to any gene: 11. The CDR3 spans 16 residues. Germline V gene data show CDR1 as KGHSH and CDR2 as LQKENI. The CDR3 loop reads CASSSAGGGALETQYF. The CDR3 bases are TGTGCCAGCTCATCCGCCGGCGGGGGGGCTTTAGAGACCCAGTACTTC.

The chain has TRBV7-9 and TRBJ2-2; D might be TRBD1 (6 bases). Trimming shortened V by 4 bases and J by 5 bases, and 17 bases separated the two germline ends. Germline loops: CDR1 SEHNR, CDR2 FQNEAQ (reference sequence). The CDR3 is 16 amino acids. The DNA of the CDR3 is TGTGCCAGCAGCTCCACGGGACACCAGAGGACCGGGGAGCTGTTTTTT. This gives the protein CASSSTGHQRTGELFF.

This clone appeared once. J is TRBJ2-1 and V is TRBV18; D uncertain. This CDR3 spans 12 amino acids. Germline V gives CDR1 KGHSH, CDR2 LQKENI. V lost 0 bases to trimming and J lost 7 bases, with 4 bases between them. CDR3 nucleotides: TGTGCCAGCTCACCACCCAGGAATGAGCAGTTCTTC. Protein product: CASSPPRNEQFF.

The chain combines TRBV28 with TRBJ2-1, with TRBD2 matching 7 bases. The CDR3 contains 12 residues. V dropped 8 bases and J dropped 6; count of bases not matched to a gene: 4. CDR1 is MDHEN, CDR2 SYDVKM, per germline. CDR3 DNA sequence: TGTGCCAGCCGGGGGGTGGGCAATGAGCAGTTCTTC. Translated, it gives CASRGVGNEQFF.

This clone was detected once. The rearrangement joins TRBV9 to TRBJ1-1, with D maybe TRBD1 (6 bases). Trimming took off 6 bases at V and 3 bases at J, with 18 bases between the two ends. CDR1 SGDLS and CDR2 YYNGEE come from the germline V gene. The CDR3 is 15 amino acids. CDR3 coding DNA: TGTGCCAGCACCTCCGGGGGGAGGGGGGACACTGAAGCTTTCTTT. Protein product: CASTSGGRGDTEAFF.

The rearrangement joins TRBV5-1 to TRBJ2-3; 9 bases match TRBD1. There are 13 residues in the CDR3. The germline CDR1 and CDR2 sequences are SGHRS and YFSETQ. Trimming removed 7 bases from V and 3 bases from J; junction bases left unmatched: 3. The CDR3: CASAGQGTDTQYF. The CDR3 coding sequence is TGCGCCAGCGCTGGACAGGGGACAGATACGCAGTATTTT.